What follows describes a single T cell receptor (beta chain). Its antigen is unknown. The diagnostic basis comprised clinical symptoms, serum thyroxine and TRAb, thyroid ultrasound and orbital computed tomography. The germline CDR1 and CDR2 sequences are SQVTM and ANQGSEA. This CDR3 is built from 19 residues. The sample is drawn from a study of T cells in Graves' hyperthyroidism and ophthalmopathy. As for the study in general: Pretreatment peripheral blood was obtained at initial diagnosis.

The source material, RNA transcripts, was used to amplify TCR beta CDR3 regions. During a first-round RT-PCR of the TCR CDR3, the HTBI primer set was used. One entry per CDR3 protein results from TCRdb running MiXCR on the multiplex PCR reads. The table has more than 450,000 distinct CDR3 sequences, 14% seen once. Study conclusions and caveats: Stable hyperthyroidism was told apart from ophthalmopathy by a model built on 13 V-J features.

Input material: blood. The origin of this receptor is a woman between 35 and 50 years old with Graves' hyperthyroidism. The chain recombines TRBV29-1 with TRBJ2-1, with 15 bases aligning to TRBD2. TRBJ2-7 explains the end of the DNA better; the J call may be wrong. CDR3: CSAAPTARTSGRVYNEQYF. As DNA, the CDR3 is TGCAGCGCAGCCCCCACCGCGCGGACTAGCGGGAGGGTGTACAATGAGCAGTACTTC.